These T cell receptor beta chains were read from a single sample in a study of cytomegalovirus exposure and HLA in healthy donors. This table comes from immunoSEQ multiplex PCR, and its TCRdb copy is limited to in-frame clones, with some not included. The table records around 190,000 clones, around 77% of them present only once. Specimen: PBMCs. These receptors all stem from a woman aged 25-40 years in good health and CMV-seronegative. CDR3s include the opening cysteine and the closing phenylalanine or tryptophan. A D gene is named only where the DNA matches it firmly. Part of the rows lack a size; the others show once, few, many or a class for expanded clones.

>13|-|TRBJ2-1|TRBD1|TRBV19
TGTGCCAGTAGTATAACAGGGGGCAATGAGCAGTTCTTC
CASSITGGNEQFF
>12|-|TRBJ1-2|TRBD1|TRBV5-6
TGTGCCAGCAGCTTGCCGGGACAGGGGGGCCCCTTC
CASSLPGQGGPF
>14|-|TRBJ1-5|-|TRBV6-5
TGTGCCAGCAGGCAGGGGTGGGGTGTTCAGCCCCAGCATTTT
CASRQGWGVQPQHF
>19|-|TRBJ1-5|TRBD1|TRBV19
TGTGCCAGTACCCCCGGTCGACAGGGGATGGGAGAAAGCAATCAGCCCCAGCATTTT
CASTPGRQGMGESNQPQHF
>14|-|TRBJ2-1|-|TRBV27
TGTGCCAGCAGACCCCGGGACTCCTACAATGAGCAGTTCTTC
CASRPRDSYNEQFF
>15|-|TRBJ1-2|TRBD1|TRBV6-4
TGTGCCAGCATTATCGGGACAGCTTTTGACTATGGCTACACCTTC
CASIIGTAFDYGYTF
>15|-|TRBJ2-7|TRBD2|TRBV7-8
TGTGCCAGCAGCTTTATCAGCGGGAGAAGGTACGAGCAGTACTTC
CASSFISGRRYEQYF
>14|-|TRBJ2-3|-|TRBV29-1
TGCAGCGTTGTCCGGGGAGCGCTCCCAGATACGCAGTATTTT
CSVVRGALPDTQYF
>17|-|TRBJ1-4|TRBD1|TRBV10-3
TGTGCCATCAGCCGGGACAGGGCAATAACAACTAATGAAAAACTGTTTTTT
CAISRDRAITTNEKLFF
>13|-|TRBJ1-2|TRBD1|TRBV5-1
TGCGCCAGCAGCCCTGGACAGGGTTGGGGCTACACCTTC
CASSPGQGWGYTF
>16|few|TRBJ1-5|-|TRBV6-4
TGTGCCAGCAGGAGACAGTCATTCTATAGCAATCAGCCCCAGCATTTT
CASRRQSFYSNQPQHF
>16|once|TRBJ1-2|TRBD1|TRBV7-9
TGTGCCAGCAGTTTGTTCCGGGACAGAGCCAACTATGGCTACACCTTC
CASSLFRDRANYGYTF
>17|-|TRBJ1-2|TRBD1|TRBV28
TGTGCCAGCAGCAGACCCCGGGACAGGGTTATCGGCTATGGCTACCCCTTC
CASSRPRDRVIGYGYPF
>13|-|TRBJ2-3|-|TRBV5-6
TGTGCCAGCAGCCTTTCCATAGCAGATACGCAGTATTTT
CASSLSIADTQYF
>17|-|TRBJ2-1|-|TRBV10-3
TGTGCCATCAGTGAGAGGGAAGCGGAACTATCCTACAATGAGCAGTTCTTC
CAISEREAELSYNEQFF
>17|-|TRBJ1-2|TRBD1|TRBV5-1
TGCGCCAGCAGCATAACAGGGGGCGCGTTGAACTACTATGGCTACACCTTC
CASSITGGALNYYGYTF
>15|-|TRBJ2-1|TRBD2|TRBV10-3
TGTGCCATCGGGACCGGGACTAGCGACTACAATGAGCAGTTCTTC
CAIGTGTSDYNEQFF
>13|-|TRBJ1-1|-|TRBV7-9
TGTGCCAGCAGCTTCTCCGTCAACACTGAAGCTTTCTTT
CASSFSVNTEAFF
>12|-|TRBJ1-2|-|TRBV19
TGTGCCAGTAGTCCCAGGGGCGGCGGCTACACCTTC
CASSPRGGGYTF
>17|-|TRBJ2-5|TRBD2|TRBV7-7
TGTGCCAGCAGCCCCTGGACTAGCGGGAGTGAGGGTGAGACCCAGTACTTC
CASSPWTSGSEGETQYF
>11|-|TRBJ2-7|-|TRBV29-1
TGCAGCGTTGTGTTTCTAACCGAGCAGTACTTC
CSVVFLTEQYF
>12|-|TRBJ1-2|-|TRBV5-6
TGTGCCAGCAGCCCCGACAGGAATGGCTACACCTTC
CASSPDRNGYTF
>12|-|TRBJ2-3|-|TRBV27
TGTGCCAGCGCGGGGCTCACAGATACGCAGTATTTT
CASAGLTDTQYF
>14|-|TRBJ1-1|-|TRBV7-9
TGTGCCAGCAGCTTAGTCGGGATGGACACTGAAGCTTTCTTT
CASSLVGMDTEAFF
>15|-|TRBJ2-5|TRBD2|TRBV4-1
TGCGCCAGCAGCAAAGTAGCGGGAGGAGCAGAGACCCAGTACTTC
CASSKVAGGAETQYF
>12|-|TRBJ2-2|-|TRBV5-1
TGCGCCAGCAGAGGGGGTACCGGGGAGCTGTTTTTT
CASRGGTGELFF
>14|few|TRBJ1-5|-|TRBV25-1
TGTGCCAGCAGTGAACGGTATAGCAATCAGCCCCAGCATTTT
CASSERYSNQPQHF
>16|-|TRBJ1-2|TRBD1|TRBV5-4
TGTGCCAGCAGCTTTGACAGGGTTCTATCTAACTATGGCTACACCTTC
CASSFDRVLSNYGYTF
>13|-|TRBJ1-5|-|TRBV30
TGTGCCTGGAGTGGGAGGGAAGATCAGCCCCAGCATTTT
CAWSGREDQPQHF
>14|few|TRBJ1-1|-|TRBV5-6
TGTGCCAGCAGCTTGGGGGGGCTGAACACTGAAGCTTTCTTT
CASSLGGLNTEAFF
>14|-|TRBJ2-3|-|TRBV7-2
TGTGCCAGCAGCTTAGGGCCTAGCACAGATACGCAGTATTTT
CASSLGPSTDTQYF
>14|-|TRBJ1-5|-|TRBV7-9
TGTGCCAGCAGCCCGTGGGACATCAATCAGCCCCAGCATTTT
CASSPWDINQPQHF
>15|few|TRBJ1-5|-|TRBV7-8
TGTGCCAGCAGCCTACGACAAAGCAACAATCAGCCCCAGCATTTT
CASSLRQSNNQPQHF
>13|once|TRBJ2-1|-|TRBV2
TGTGCCACTTCGGCTAGCTCCTACAATGAGCAGTTCTTC
CATSASSYNEQFF
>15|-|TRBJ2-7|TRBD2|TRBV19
TGTGCCAGTAGTACGGGACTAGCGGTACCCTACGAGCAGTACTTC
CASSTGLAVPYEQYF
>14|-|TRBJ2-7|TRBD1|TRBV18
TGTGCCAGCTCACCGAGGACAGGCTCCTACGAGCAGTACTTC
CASSPRTGSYEQYF